The 4 T cell receptor beta chains below were found in one sample sequenced in a study of blood T cell repertoires in COVID-19. Sequencing was performed with immunoSEQ multiplex PCR; in TCRdb, only in-frame clones are kept and a portion is missing. This table holds 280,000 or so clones, 70% to 90% found once. Sequencing was performed on PBMCs or T cells enriched from blood (not recorded which). Source of these receptors: a middle-aged woman who had recovered from COVID-19.

CDR3 loop: CASSLVGQGQFF. The CDR3 DNA is TGTGCCAGCAGCTTAGTGGGACAGGGACAGTTCTTC. This chain links TRBV7-2 with TRBJ2-1; 9 nucleotides line up with TRBD1. The germline CDR1 and CDR2 sequences are SGHTA and FQGNSA. The CDR3 has 12 amino acids. The trim removed 1 base at V and 13 bases at J, leaving 2 bases unmatched. Combining the CDR3 with reference TRBV7-2 and TRBJ2-1 gives the whole variable domain GAGVSQSPSNKVTEKGKDVELRCDPISGHTALYWYRQSLGQGLEFLIYFQGNSAPDKSGLPSDRFSAERTGGSVSTLTIQRTQQEDSAVYLCASSLVGQGQFFGPGTRLTVL.

This clone showed up just once. The V call is TRBV7-2, the J call TRBJ2-7, with D possibly TRBD1 on 5 matching bases. Trimming removed 5 bases at V and 0 bases at J, with 11 bases between. The length of the CDR3 is 14 residues. The germline CDR1 and CDR2 sequences are SGHTA and FQGNSA. The CDR3 is CASSPSTASYEQYF. CDR3 sequence (DNA): TGTGCCAGCAGCCCTTCGACAGCCTCCTACGAGCAGTACTTC.

The rearrangement links TRBV11-3 to TRBJ2-2; 12 bases map to TRBD2. Germline V lookup: CDR1 SGHNT, CDR2 YENEEA. V lost 5 bases and J lost 0; bases outside the gene matches: 7. There are 18 residues in the CDR3. CDR3 sequence: CASSLELAGGTNTGELFF. CDR3 nucleotides: TGTGCCAGCAGCCTGGAACTAGCGGGAGGCACGAACACCGGGGAGCTGTTTTTT.

This rearrangement joins TRBV5-1 to TRBJ2-7, with 10 nucleotides matching TRBD2. J lost 3 bases, V lost 2 bases, and 5 bases had no gene match. The CDR3 has 15 residues. The germline V gene has CDR1 SGHRS and CDR2 YFSETQ. The CDR3 coding sequence is TGCGCCAGCAGCTTCGGACTAGCGGAGATCTACGAGCAGTACTTC. Translating gives CASSFGLAEIYEQYF.